This TCR beta chain was documented in a study of blood T cell repertoires in COVID-19. Method: immunoSEQ multiplex PCR; TCRdb's copy keeps in-frame clones and lacks some. The sample has approximately 260,000 clones, approximately 88% seen once. CDR1 and CDR2 (germline): SGDLS, YYNGEE. Trimming removed 4 bases from V and 8 bases from J; junction bases left unmatched: 6. This CDR3 region has 15 residues. The specimen was peripheral blood. V usage is TRBV9 and J usage is TRBJ1-6; 10 nucleotides match TRBD1. This TCR was recovered from a man aged 45-65 years with acute or convalescent COVID-19. The DNA for the CDR3 is TGTGCCAGCAGCCCGACGGGACAGGGGCATTCACCCCTCCACTTT. It translates to CASSPTGQGHSPLHF.